This T cell receptor (beta chain) was recorded in a study of blood T cells in healthy people across ages. Findings and caveats of the study: No one knew whether donors had CMV, which possibly confounded expanded clonotype changes. Per million T cells, TCR beta diversity dropped roughly linearly as age increased.

This CDR3 contains 13 residues. With 6 bases removed from V and 1 base from J, the gap between germline ends came to 10 bases. CDR1 and CDR2 (germline): GTSNPN, SVGIG (reference sequence). The use of a sample-barcoded 5' primer and a J-beta primer mix characterized a second PCR of about 7 to 12 cycles. TCRdb independently ran MiXCR on the 5' RACE reads; one entry per CDR3 protein. The table includes fewer than 600,000 distinct CDR3 sequences, roughly a quarter detected once. This clonotype was observed a few times. Its antigen remains unknown. This same sample was also taken into another study, of T cells of mothers and their children. In that study: The whole RNA yield was converted to cDNA, about 1.4 ug per 15 ul. Sequencing got over 8 million TCR beta CDR3 reads from each mother and roughly 3 million from each child.

The chain employs TRBV30 and TRBJ1-5; D unresolved. Sequencing was carried out using blood. This receptor was taken from a boy aged 2 to 10 in good health. CDR3 nucleotide sequence: TGTGCCTGTGACCCGGGGAGCAATCAGCCCCAGCATTTT. This codes for CACDPGSNQPQHF.